These 25 T cell receptor beta chains originate from one sample sequenced in a study of prognosis after radiotherapy for stage I lung cancer. Two-round multiplex PCR, the amplification method, yielded TCR beta CDR3 from genomic DNA. Round-one PCR had primers specific to each TRBV and TRBJ gene. TCRdb reprocessed the multiplex PCR reads with MiXCR, giving one entry per CDR3 protein. The table records 30,000 to 40,000 distinct CDR3 sequences, approximately 35% of them present only once. The specimen comprised PBMCs, sampled before or after stereotactic body radiation therapy (not recorded which). These receptors were collected from a donor older than 45 with non-small cell lung cancer.

This clonotype showed up many times. This sequence joins TRBV7-9 and TRBJ1-2; D remains unclear. The germline gives CDR1 SEHNR, CDR2 FQNEAQ (reference sequence). The V end lost 5 bases, the J end lost 0 bases, and 7 bases lay between the germline ends. The CDR3 totals 13 residues. CDR3 loop: CASSTSSNYGYTF. The CDR3 region has the DNA TGTGCCAGCAGCACCTCTTCTAACTATGGCTACACCTTC. Together with reference TRBV7-9 and TRBJ1-2, the CDR3 gives the full variable domain: DTGVSQNPRHKITKRGQNVTFRCDPISEHNRLYWYRQTLGQGPEFLTYFQNEAQLEKSRLLSDRFSAERPKGSFSTLEIQRTEQGDSAMYLCASSTSSNYGYTFGSGTRLTVV.

The table lists this clonotype with many counts. J is TRBJ1-1 and V is TRBV10-3; D not resolved. The CDR3 spans 13 residues. V dropped 4 bases and J dropped 7 bases, with 13 bases sitting between them. Germline V lookup: CDR1 ENHRY, CDR2 SYGVKD. Here the CDR3 reads CAISARTGDEAFF. The CDR3 nucleotides are TGTGCCATCAGTGCTCGGACTGGAGATGAAGCTTTCTTT.

This clonotype appeared many times. The rearrangement uses TRBV30 and TRBJ1-1; D gene ambiguous. The CDR3 runs to 13 residues. The V gene lost 0 bases and the J gene lost 1 base, with 6 bases spanning the gap. Germline V gene data show CDR1 as GTSNPN and CDR2 as SVGIG (reference sequence). The CDR3 coding sequence is TGTGCCTGGAGTGTAGAGGCGAACACTGAAGCTTTCTTT. Its translation is CAWSVEANTEAFF.

This clonotype was counted ten times or more. The chain uses TRBV19 and TRBJ1-1; no firm D call. Trimming pared 1 base from V and 1 base from J, leaving 13 bases between. The CDR3 extends over 16 amino acids. CDR1 and CDR2 (germline): LNHDA, SQIVND (reference sequence). The CDR3: CASSIAPIGQNTEAFF. The CDR3, as DNA: TGTGCCAGTAGTATAGCCCCCATCGGGCAGAACACTGAAGCTTTCTTT.

The rearrangement uses TRBV3-1 and TRBJ1-2; 8 bases match TRBD1. The ends lost 0 bases at V and 5 bases at J; junction bases unmatched: 8. Germline loops: CDR1 LGHDT, CDR2 YNNKEL (reference sequence). This CDR3 comprises 16 residues. CDR3 amino acids: CASSQDLGTGLYGYTF. The CDR3 DNA is TGTGCCAGCAGCCAAGATCTTGGGACAGGCCTTTATGGCTACACCTTC.

As regards this clonotype: Given a far larger clone just one base away, this is likely a sequencing read error. The rearrangement joins TRBV6-1 to TRBJ1-1; the D is unclear. CDR1 and CDR2 from the germline V gene are MNHNS and SASEGT. V lost 6 bases and J 2 bases, leaving 16 bases between the germline ends. The CDR3 runs 15 residues. This CDR3 reads CASREAAFANTEAFF. The CDR3 DNA follows: TGTGCCAGCAGGGAGGCAGCCTTCGCAAACACTGAAGCTTTCTTT.

This clonotype was seen at least ten times. The V and J genes are TRBV18 and TRBJ2-3, with 11 bases that match TRBD2. Germline V gives CDR1 KGHSH, CDR2 LQKENI. Losses at the gene ends were 2 bases for V and 4 bases for J; bases not matched to a gene: 2. The length of the CDR3 is 15 residues. The CDR3 nucleotides are TGTGCCAGCTCACCAACTAGCGGGGGATCAGATACGCAGTATTTT. It translates to CASSPTSGGSDTQYF.

On this clonotype: This likely reflects a read error, since a far larger clone is one base away. The rearrangement links TRBV6-8 to TRBJ2-2; maybe TRBD1 (6 bases). Germline CDR1 MNHGY, CDR2 SAAAGT. CDR3 length: 14 residues. The CDR3 bases are TGTGCCAGCAGCGGACAGTTTAACACCCGGGAGCTGTTTTTT. This translates into CASSGQFNTRELFF.

J is TRBJ1-2 and V is TRBV6-1; maybe TRBD1 (6 bases). Looked up from germline, CDR1 is MNHNS and CDR2 is SASEGT. Trimming shortened V by 5 bases and J by 10 bases, and 17 bases separated the two germline ends. CDR3 length equals 13 residues. DNA of the CDR3: TGTGCCAGCAGTAACAACAGGGTATGTGTCTACACCTTC. It specifies CASSNNRVCVYTF.

The table lists this clonotype with many counts. The chain is built from TRBV6-1 and TRBJ1-1; D is possibly TRBD1 (6 bases). Trimming pared 7 bases from V and 2 bases from J, leaving 11 bases between. The CDR3 sequence is 13 residues long. Germline assignment: CDR1 MNHNS and CDR2 SASEGT. The CDR3 protein is CASTDRLNTEAFF. CDR3 sequence (DNA): TGTGCCAGCACCGACAGGCTTAACACTGAAGCTTTCTTT.

This chain uses TRBV30 with TRBJ1-1; no definite D call. This CDR3 spans 15 amino acids. Germline V gene lookup returns CDR1 GTSNPN and CDR2 SVGIG (reference sequence). V lost 4 bases and J 9 bases, leaving 24 bases between the germline ends. CDR3 DNA sequence: TGTGCCTGGATCGTACCCCTCATTGGTGCACTTAAAGCTTTCTTT. Amino acid sequence: CAWIVPLIGALKAFF.

The chain carries TRBV7-3 and TRBJ1-3; D may be TRBD1 (5 bases). Germline assignment: CDR1 SGHTA and CDR2 FQGTGA. The CDR3 spans 15 residues. The V gene lost 4 bases and the J gene lost 0 bases, with 10 bases spanning the gap. CDR3 bases: TGTGCCAGCAGCTCCCGGGACGTCTCTGGAAACACCATATATTTT. Its protein is CASSSRDVSGNTIYF. The full variable domain, its missing parts supplied by reference TRBV7-3 and TRBJ1-3, is GAGVSQTPSNKVTEKGKYVELRCDPISGHTALYWYRQSLGQGPEFLIYFQGTGAADDSGLPNDRFFAVRPEGSVSTLKIQRTERGDSAVYLCASSSRDVSGNTIYFGEGSWLTVV.

CDR3 loop: CASSSSYRDYGYTF. As DNA, the CDR3 is TGTGCCAGCAGTTCAAGTTATAGGGACTATGGCTACACCTTC. This sequence joins TRBV6-2 or TRBV6-3 and TRBJ1-2, with D unresolved. Germline V gene sequence: CDR1 MNHEY, CDR2 SVGEGT. Trimming stripped 4 bases from V and 3 bases from J, with 12 bases between. The length of the CDR3 is 14 residues.

In this sample, this clonotype turned up once. The chain recombines TRBV6-1 with TRBJ2-7; TRBD2 might be the D (5 bases). Germline V gene sequence: CDR1 MNHNS, CDR2 SASEGT. The CDR3 loop spans 16 amino acids. The V and J ends lost 5 bases and 3 bases respectively, with 20 bases between them. The CDR3 region is CASSSGDMGTLYEQYF. CDR3 sequence (DNA): TGTGCCAGCAGTAGCGGTGACATGGGAACCCTCTACGAGCAGTACTTC.

This clonotype was seen ten or more times. This chain uses TRBV29-1 with TRBJ1-1; 7 nucleotides align to TRBD1. The V gene's germline CDR1 is SQVTM and CDR2 ANQGSEA. J lost 1 base, V lost 3 bases, and 2 bases had no gene match. CDR3 length: 13 residues. CDR3 in amino acids: CSVEGQWNTEAFF. CDR3 nucleotides: TGCAGCGTTGAGGGACAGTGGAACACTGAAGCTTTCTTT.

This clonotype has a single count. This sequence may be a read error, since a much larger clone differs from it by one base. This sequence joins TRBV9 and TRBJ1-1, with 9 nucleotides matching TRBD1. The CDR3 totals 16 residues. Germline V gene sequence: CDR1 SGDLS, CDR2 YYNGEE. This chain's CDR3 is CASSIGTGLMKTEAFF. In DNA, the CDR3 is TGTGCCAGTTCTATAGGGACAGGGCTAATGAAAACTGAAGCTTTCTTT.

This chain connects TRBV6-5 to TRBJ2-6; 10 bases are shared with TRBD1. With 1 base clipped from V and 1 base from J, the junction kept 10 bases outside the gene matches. Germline loops: CDR1 MNHEY, CDR2 SVGAGI. The CDR3 sequence is 20 residues long. The CDR3 spells CASSYFSRDRGSSGANVLTF. CDR3 coding DNA: TGTGCCAGCAGTTACTTTTCCCGGGACAGGGGTTCATCTGGGGCCAACGTCCTGACTTTC.

A single count supports this clonotype. At one boundary the junction diverges from the germline segment, which might be a read error. The chain is built from TRBV6-1 and TRBJ2-7; D is perhaps TRBD1 or TRBD2 (5 bases each). The CDR3 runs 13 residues. CDR1 MNHNS and CDR2 SASEGT come from the germline V gene. The DNA of the CDR3 is TGTGCCAGCGGTGAGGGGAGCTCCTACGATCAGTACTTC. This translates into CASGEGSSYDQYF.

This clonotype was picked up many times. A clone one base away is much larger, so this may be a read error. This sequence joins TRBV7-3 and TRBJ2-3, with D perhaps TRBD1 or TRBD2 (5 bases each). CDR1 SGHTA and CDR2 FQGTGA come from the germline V gene. CDR3 size: 15 residues. CDR3 sequence reads: CTSSLNAGSPDTQYF. CDR3 bases: TGTACCAGCAGCTTAAATGCAGGGAGCCCAGATACGCAGTATTTT.

This clonotype was detected ten times or more. This rearrangement joins TRBV7-6 to TRBJ2-5, with D tentatively TRBD1 (6 bases). V was clipped by 4 bases and J by 4 bases, with 10 bases between them. The CDR3 is 13 amino acids. Germline CDR1 and CDR2: SGHVS and FNYEAQ. CDR3 loop: CASSSFRGETQYF. The CDR3 DNA is TGTGCCAGCAGCTCCTTCAGGGGAGAGACCCAGTACTTC.

The table lists this clonotype with a few counts. A much larger clone differs by one base, so this may be a read error. The chain couples TRBV29-1 to TRBJ2-7; tentative D call: TRBD1 (5 bases). The CDR3 is 11 amino acids. V lost 5 bases and J lost 6, with 11 bases in between. Germline V lookup: CDR1 SQVTM, CDR2 ANQGSEA. The CDR3 bases are TGCAGCGTTCGGTGGGGCGGCGAGCAGTACTTC. Translated, it gives CSVRWGGEQYF.

This clonotype was counted ten times or more. CDR3 region: CASSLGQGVNFGSPLHF. The CDR3 coding sequence is TGCGCCAGCAGCTTGGGACAGGGTGTTAACTTTGGGTCACCCCTCCACTTT. The chain joins TRBV5-1 to TRBJ1-6; 7 nucleotides line up with TRBD1. The V gene's germline CDR1 is SGHRS and CDR2 YFSETQ. The CDR3 has 17 amino acids. The ends lost 0 bases at V and 10 bases at J; junction bases unmatched: 13. The variable domain in full, completed from reference TRBV5-1 and TRBJ1-6, reads KAGVTQTPRYLIKTRGQQVTLSCSPISGHRSVSWYQQTPGQGLQFLFEYFSETQRNKGNFPGRFSGRQFSNSRSEMNVSTLELGDSALYLCASSLGQGVNFGSPLHFGNGTRLTVT.

There are many counts of this clonotype. The chain is built from TRBV30 and TRBJ2-7; no clear D gene. V dropped 0 bases and J dropped 3 bases, with 6 bases sitting between them. The CDR3 has 12 amino acids. In germline, CDR1 is GTSNPN, CDR2 SVGIG (reference sequence). CDR3 loop: CAWSVPGYEQYF. The CDR3 DNA sequence: TGTGCCTGGAGTGTACCGGGCTACGAGCAGTACTTC.

This chain joins TRBV15 and TRBJ1-5; D might be TRBD1 (6 bases). CDR3 length: 16 residues. V was clipped by 0 bases and J by 6 bases, with 15 bases between them. Germline V gene sequence: CDR1 LNHNV, CDR2 YYDKDF (reference sequence). CDR3: CATSRDNREIRQPQHF. The CDR3 DNA follows: TGTGCCACCAGCAGAGATAACAGGGAGATTCGTCAGCCCCAGCATTTT.

On this clonotype itself: This likely traces to a read error, being one base from a far larger clone. The chain couples TRBV6-4 to TRBJ2-2, with TRBD1 matching over 7 bases. The V gene end was trimmed by 7 bases and the J gene end by 3 bases; junction bases not matched to a gene: 8. The germline V gene has CDR1 MRHNA and CDR2 SNTAGT. The CDR3 has 15 residues. The CDR3 protein is CASILGQADTGELFF. The CDR3 coding sequence is TGTGCCAGCATCCTCGGACAGGCCGACACCGGGGAGCTGTTTTTT.